This is a list of T cell receptor beta chains from one sample in a study of preoperative IRX-2 immunotherapy in early breast cancer. Clones were read by immunoSEQ multiplex PCR, and TCRdb kept only the in-frame ones, dropping some. The sample holds more than 50,000 clones, approximately 94% seen once. The material was obtained from a patient treated with IRX-2 immunotherapy. The source is a human donor with breast cancer. CDR3s include the opening cysteine and the closing phenylalanine or tryptophan. Each record gives: CDR3 protein, CDR3 DNA, V gene, D gene, J gene, clone size. D genes are given only for firm matches. Some rows have no size entry. The others give once, few or many, or a class for an expanded clone.

CDR3aa: CATGTSGENTGELFF
CDR3nt: TGTGCCACCGGGACTAGCGGGGAGAACACCGGGGAGCTGTTTTTT
v_gene: TRBV10-3
d_gene: TRBD2
j_gene: TRBJ2-2
abundance: -

CDR3aa: CASSEGGQRNTEAFF
CDR3nt: TGTGCCAGCAGCGAGGGAGGGCAAAGGAACACTGAAGCTTTCTTT
v_gene: TRBV9
d_gene: -
j_gene: TRBJ1-1
abundance: -

CDR3aa: CASSPGDRASYNEQFF
CDR3nt: TGTGCCAGCTCACCCGGGGACAGGGCATCCTACAATGAGCAGTTCTTC
v_gene: TRBV18
d_gene: TRBD1
j_gene: TRBJ2-1
abundance: -

CDR3aa: CASSFTGSGANVLTF
CDR3nt: TGTGCCAGCAGCTTTACTGGCTCTGGGGCCAACGTCCTGACTTTC
v_gene: TRBV7-9
d_gene: -
j_gene: TRBJ2-6
abundance: -

CDR3aa: CASSWASNQPQHF
CDR3nt: TGTGCCAGCAGCTGGGCCTCCAATCAGCCCCAGCATTTT
v_gene: TRBV11-2
d_gene: -
j_gene: TRBJ1-5
abundance: -

CDR3aa: CASSHPGQGPYEQYF
CDR3nt: TGTGCCAGCAGCCACCCGGGACAGGGCCCCTACGAGCAGTACTTC
v_gene: TRBV7-2
d_gene: TRBD1
j_gene: TRBJ2-7
abundance: once

CDR3aa: CASSLARGVAFF
CDR3nt: TGTGCCAGCAGCTTAGCTAGAGGGGTAGCTTTCTTT
v_gene: TRBV13
d_gene: -
j_gene: TRBJ1-1
abundance: -

CDR3aa: CASSLGASGMTHEQFF
CDR3nt: TGTGCCAGCAGCCTAGGGGCTAGCGGGATGACACATGAGCAGTTCTTC
v_gene: TRBV7-2
d_gene: TRBD2
j_gene: TRBJ2-1
abundance: -

CDR3aa: CASSQGLSSYEQYF
CDR3nt: TGCGCCAGCAGCCAGGGACTTAGCTCCTACGAGCAGTACTTC
v_gene: TRBV4-1
d_gene: -
j_gene: TRBJ2-7
abundance: -

CDR3aa: CASRGRGSNTDTQYF
CDR3nt: TGCGCCAGCAGGGGAAGGGGGTCAAACACAGATACGCAGTATTTT
v_gene: TRBV4-3
d_gene: -
j_gene: TRBJ2-3
abundance: -

CDR3aa: CASSSPRTRSTDTQYF
CDR3nt: TGTGCCAGCAGCTCCCCCCGGACCCGAAGCACAGATACGCAGTATTTT
v_gene: TRBV11-2
d_gene: -
j_gene: TRBJ2-3
abundance: -